The present entry profiles one T cell receptor (beta chain) with its context. What it binds is unknown. The sample comes from a study of Tregs in tolerant kidney transplant recipients. Overall study findings and caveats: In tolerant patients, donor-specific Tregs outgrew total Tregs, suggesting antigen-driven expansion.

This table comes from immunoSEQ multiplex PCR, and its TCRdb copy is limited to in-frame clones, with some not included. Among about 15,000 clones listed, around 53% were seen once. The CDR3 is made up of 14 amino acids. V lost 3 bases and J lost 1, with 7 bases in between. CDR1 and CDR2 (germline): MNHEY, SVGAGI. CFSE-labeled recipient PBMCs were cultured roughly 6 days with irradiated graft donor PBMCs, then FACS-sorted. The sample was CD4+ T cells from blood cultured with allogeneic cells, taken before the transplant. This clonotype originated in a human patient who received a combined kidney and bone marrow transplant. The chain couples TRBV6-5 to TRBJ1-3; D unresolved. The CDR3 bases are TGTGCCAGCAGTTATGTCGCGTCTGGAAACACCATATATTTT. Amino acids: CASSYVASGNTIYF.